One and the same sample provided the 8 T cell receptor beta chains below, sequenced in a study of identical twins. TCRdb ran MiXCR on the 5' RACE reads and lists one entry per CDR3 protein. The sample holds about 250,000 distinct CDR3 sequences, about 8.3% seen once. These records were also assigned to another study, of yellow fever vaccine responses in identical twins.

The specimen sequenced was CD8+ T cells sorted from blood. The receptors were sampled from a woman between 18 and 29 years old in good health.

This clonotype was detected only a few times. This chain connects TRBV7-2 to TRBJ2-1, with a possible D match to TRBD2 (7 bases). Trimming left V 5 bases short and J 14 bases short, with 13 bases between. In germline, CDR1 is SGHTA, CDR2 FQGNSA. The CDR3 sequence is 11 residues long. The CDR3 DNA sequence: TGTGCCAGCAGCGCGGGGGCCGATAAGTTCTTC. It encodes CASSAGADKFF.

The table lists this clonotype with many counts. The V gene is TRBV7-9, the J gene TRBJ1-2; 7 bases are shared with TRBD1. J lost 0 bases, V lost 5 bases, and 6 bases had no gene match. Germline-derived CDR1 and CDR2 are SEHNR and FQNEAQ (reference sequence). The CDR3 covers 15 residues. The DNA of the CDR3 is TGTGCCAGCAGCCTGGGACAGTTAGCTAACTATGGCTACACCTTC. As protein: CASSLGQLANYGYTF.

V gene TRBV28 combines with J gene TRBJ2-5; D may be TRBD1 or TRBD2 (6 bases each). From germline, CDR1 is MDHEN and CDR2 SYDVKM. The V end lost 2 bases, the J end lost 5 bases, and 12 bases lay between the germline ends. The CDR3 totals 14 residues. CDR3 bases: TGTGCCAGCAGTTTACGCTTAGGGGGGGAGACCCAGTACTTC. As protein: CASSLRLGGETQYF.

This clonotype has a count of ten or more. This chain joins TRBV5-1 and TRBJ2-7; 9 bases align to TRBD1. Looked up from germline, CDR1 is SGHRS and CDR2 is YFSETQ. Trimming took 4 bases from V and 3 from J; bases not matched to a gene: 5. This CDR3 region has 14 residues. The CDR3 DNA reads as TGCGCCAGCAGCGTCGGGACAGGGCTCTACGAGCAGTACTTC. Amino acids: CASSVGTGLYEQYF. The full variable domain, its missing parts supplied by reference TRBV5-1 and TRBJ2-7, is KAGVTQTPRYLIKTRGQQVTLSCSPISGHRSVSWYQQTPGQGLQFLFEYFSETQRNKGNFPGRFSGRQFSNSRSEMNVSTLELGDSALYLCASSVGTGLYEQYFGPGTRLTVT.

This clonotype was found many times. This rearrangement joins TRBV29-1 to TRBJ2-5; possible D gene TRBD2, 5 bases. The CDR3 runs to 13 residues. Looked up from germline, CDR1 is SQVTM and CDR2 is ANQGSEA. V shed 6 bases and J shed 5 bases, with 16 bases lying between them. CDR3: CSVTRTDGETQYF. CDR3 bases: TGCAGCGTCACTAGGACGGATGGGGAGACCCAGTACTTC.

This clonotype was picked up many times. J is TRBJ2-3 and V is TRBV5-6; no reliable D call. The V end was cut by 0 bases, the J end by 2 bases, with 4 bases between. The CDR3 loop spans 13 amino acids. Germline CDR1 is SGHDT and CDR2 is YYEEEE. CDR3 DNA: TGTGCCAGCAGCTTGGGGAACACAGATACGCAGTATTTT. Protein: CASSLGNTDTQYF. The full variable domain, with the rest looked up from reference TRBV5-6 and TRBJ2-3, is DAGVTQSPTHLIKTRGQQVTLRCSPKSGHDTVSWYQQALGQGPQFIFQYYEEEERQRGNFPDRFSGHQFPNYSSELNVNALLLGDSALYLCASSLGNTDTQYFGPGTRLTVL.

This clonotype was seen more than once but under ten times. The CDR3 coding sequence is TGCAGTGCTAGGAATAGGGATCACTCCTACGAGCAGTACTTC. It codes for CSARNRDHSYEQYF. The gene calls are TRBV20-1 and TRBJ2-7; D remains ambiguous. CDR1 is DFQATT and CDR2 is SNEGSKA in the germline V gene (reference sequence). Trimming cost V 3 bases and J 0 bases, with 12 bases left between them. The CDR3 covers 14 residues.

This clonotype was found a few times. The rearrangement uses TRBV10-3 and TRBJ2-7, with D perhaps TRBD1 (6 bases). V lost 6 bases and J 0 bases, leaving 9 bases between the germline ends. The V gene's germline CDR1 is ENHRY and CDR2 SYGVKD. The CDR3 has 13 amino acids. The CDR3 is CAIRVDSSYEQYF. CDR3 DNA: TGTGCCATCAGGGTGGACAGCTCCTACGAGCAGTACTTC.